The rows below give T cell receptor beta chains drawn from one sample of a study of PD-1 blockade in classical Hodgkin lymphoma. Clones were sequenced by immunoSEQ multiplex PCR, and TCRdb holds only the in-frame ones, with some missing. This sample carries over 50,000 clones, 70% to 90% of them seen once, and the ten largest clones take roughly 8.8%. Specimen: peripheral blood mononuclear cells (PBMCs), collected before the fourth cycle of nivolumab. These receptor sequences come from a human donor with classical Hodgkin lymphoma. Both conserved end residues are part of each CDR3. A D gene is named only where the DNA matches it firmly. Some rows have no size entry. The others give once, few or many, or a class for an expanded clone.

clone_size,v_call,d_call,j_call,cdr3_nt,cdr3_aa
NA,TRBV6-5,TRBD1,TRBJ1-1,TGTGCCAGCAGTTACACGGACAGGGAGCATGCTGAAGCTTTCTTT,CASSYTDREHAEAFF
NA,TRBV6-1,TRBD1,TRBJ1-4,TGTGCCAGCAGTCAAGGGCCGGGACAGGGGATATTAGGTGAAAAACTGTTTTTT,CASSQGPGQGILGEKLFF
NA,TRBV7-9,TRBD1,TRBJ1-1,TGTGCCAGCAGCCGAGACAGGGTGGACACTGAAGCTTTCTTT,CASSRDRVDTEAFF
NA,TRBV30,NA,TRBJ2-2,TGTGCCTGGAGTGTACGAATAGGGAACACCGGGGAGCTGTTTTTT,CAWSVRIGNTGELFF
NA,TRBV5-5,NA,TRBJ2-2,TGTGCCAGCAGCTTGGCCCTCGGACTTTTCCGCCGTGGCACCGGGGAGCTGTTTTTT,CASSLALGLFRRGTGELFF
NA,TRBV6-1,NA,TRBJ2-7,TGTGCCAGCAGTGAGGGGGGGCTTTGGTCCTACGAGCAGTACTTC,CASSEGGLWSYEQYF
NA,TRBV5-1,TRBD1,TRBJ1-3,TGCGCCAGCGGGAGGGACAGCTCTGGAAACACCATATATTTT,CASGRDSSGNTIYF
NA,TRBV4-1,NA,TRBJ1-2,TGCGCCAGCAGCCAAGGGGACTGGTATGGCTACACCTTC,CASSQGDWYGYTF
NA,TRBV6-6,NA,TRBJ1-4,TGTGCCAGCGAAGGAGGGGGAAATAATGAAAAACTGTTTTTT,CASEGGGNNEKLFF
NA,TRBV10-2,NA,TRBJ1-2,TGCGCCAGCAGTGAGTTAATGGGTACGGGAGGCTACACCTTC,CASSELMGTGGYTF
NA,TRBV10-3,TRBD2,TRBJ2-5,TGTGCCATCAGTGACGGCGGGGGGGCCCCCGGCGAGACCCAGTACTTC,CAISDGGGAPGETQYF
NA,TRBV12-2,NA,TRBJ2-3,TGTGCAAGTCGTACCCCGGTTGGGAGCACGCAGTATTTT,CASRTPVGSTQYF
NA,TRBV7-8,NA,TRBJ2-7,TGTGCCAGCAGCTTAAGTGGGGGCGGACCCTACGAGCAGTACTTC,CASSLSGGGPYEQYF
NA,TRBV14,TRBD1,TRBJ2-7,TGTGCCAGCAGCCCCACCCGGGCAGGGGGCGCGGTGGACTTC,CASSPTRAGGAVDF
NA,TRBV25-1,NA,TRBJ2-7,TGTGCCAGCAGTGAGTCAGCAGGGAACCCCTACGAGCAGTACTTC,CASSESAGNPYEQYF
NA,TRBV9,TRBD2,TRBJ2-7,TGTGCCAGCGGCTTCGGGAGGGAGCAGTACTTC,CASGFGREQYF
NA,TRBV9,TRBD1,TRBJ1-1,TGTGCCAGCAGCGAAAGACAGGGGAACACTGAAGCTTTCTTT,CASSERQGNTEAFF
once,TRBV5-1,NA,TRBJ2-3,TGCGCCAGCAGCTCCACCGGGACTAGCACAGATACGCAGTATTTT,CASSSTGTSTDTQYF
NA,TRBV4-1,NA,TRBJ1-4,TGCGCCAGCAGCCAAGCCCGGGACAATAATGAAAAACTGTTTTTT,CASSQARDNNEKLFF
NA,TRBV7-9,NA,TRBJ1-2,TGTGCCAGCAGCCCCCAAACCTATGGCTACACCTTC,CASSPQTYGYTF
NA,TRBV5-1,TRBD1,TRBJ2-7,TGCGCCAGCAGCCCACCGGACAGGGTGTCCTACGAGCAGTACTTC,CASSPPDRVSYEQYF
NA,TRBV5-1,TRBD2,TRBJ2-5,TGCGCCAGCCGACCCGGGACTAGCCAAGAGACCCAGTACTTC,CASRPGTSQETQYF
NA,TRBV10-1,NA,TRBJ2-2,TGCGCCAGCAGACAGGGAGTAACCGGGGAGCTGTTTTTT,CASRQGVTGELFF
few,TRBV18,TRBD1,TRBJ2-2,TGTGCCAGCTCACCGATTGCCGGGACAGGGATGACCGGGGAGCTGTTTTTT,CASSPIAGTGMTGELFF
NA,TRBV19,TRBD2,TRBJ2-1,TGTGCCAGTACCCCCACCGGGGGGACCCGGGTTAATGAGCAGTTCTTC,CASTPTGGTRVNEQFF
NA,TRBV19,NA,TRBJ1-2,TGTGCCAGTAGTCTAGGAGGGGCATATGGCTACACCTTC,CASSLGGAYGYTF
NA,TRBV6-5,NA,TRBJ2-6,TGTGCCAGCAGTTACCTAGGGCCTGGGGCCAACGTCCTGACTTTC,CASSYLGPGANVLTF
NA,TRBV5-1,TRBD2,TRBJ2-5,TGCGCCAGCAGCCCGGGGCTGGCGGGGGGGTATCAAGAGACCCAGTACTTC,CASSPGLAGGYQETQYF
NA,TRBV5-1,NA,TRBJ2-3,TGCGCCAGCAGCAGCACAGGGATGAGCACAGATACGCAGTATTTT,CASSSTGMSTDTQYF
once,TRBV6-5,NA,TRBJ1-2,TGTGCCAGCGGCACATGGGACACTAACTATGGCTACACCTTC,CASGTWDTNYGYTF
NA,TRBV2,NA,TRBJ2-3,TGTGCCAGCATCTCCGGGCCCTCGGCGGAGGATACGCAGTATTTT,CASISGPSAEDTQYF
NA,TRBV6-6,TRBD2,TRBJ2-1,TGTGCCAGCAGTGCGGGGGGCCTTGGAGGGTACAATGAGCAGTTCTTC,CASSAGGLGGYNEQFF
NA,TRBV5-1,NA,TRBJ2-5,TGCGCCAGCACAATAATCCCCGCAGGGACAGAGACCCAGTACTTC,CASTIIPAGTETQYF
NA,TRBV10-3,NA,TRBJ2-2,TGTGCCATCAGTGGGGACCATACCTCGGGCGGGGAGCTGTTTTTT,CAISGDHTSGGELFF
NA,TRBV5-4,NA,TRBJ1-1,TGTGCCAGCAGCTTGACGGGCCGTCTGAACACTGAAGCTTTCTTT,CASSLTGRLNTEAFF
NA,TRBV5-1,TRBD1,TRBJ1-1,TGCGCCAGCAGCGGACAGGGGGCGATCACTGAAGCTTTCTTT,CASSGQGAITEAFF
NA,TRBV2,NA,TRBJ1-2,TGTGCCAGCCAGAGAGGAAGGGGCTCAGGCTACACCTTC,CASQRGRGSGYTF
NA,TRBV5-4,NA,TRBJ2-7,TGTGCCAGCAGCTTGACAGGGAACCCCTACGAGCAGTACTTC,CASSLTGNPYEQYF